Listed below are T cell receptor beta chains from one sample, sequenced in a study of naive and memory T cell subsets. Each CDR3 protein gets one entry after TCRdb re-called the UMI-ligation and nested PCR reads with MiXCR. The sample holds over 25,000 distinct CDR3 sequences, around 18% seen once. Sequencing was performed on effector memory CD4+ T cells from blood. The receptors stem from a human donor in good health. The CDR3 runs from the conserved cysteine through the conserved F or W. The D gene is left open where the match is weak. Expanded clones get a size class; other rows say once, few or many, or leave the size out.

cdr3_length: 17; v_call: TRBV10-3; clone_size: .; j_call: TRBJ2-1; d_call: TRBD2; cdr3_nt: TGTGCCATCAGTAGTTTAGGACTAGCGGGCCGTATCGCCGAGCAGTTCTTC; cdr3_aa: CAISSLGLAGRIAEQFF
cdr3_length: 15; v_call: TRBV5-1; clone_size: many; j_call: TRBJ1-1; d_call: .; cdr3_nt: TGCGCCAGCAGCCCAACCTTGGGCTTGGTCACTGAAGCTTTCTTT; cdr3_aa: CASSPTLGLVTEAFF
cdr3_length: 16; v_call: TRBV7-9; clone_size: .; j_call: TRBJ2-3; d_call: TRBD2; cdr3_nt: TGTGCCAGCAGCTTTACTAGCGGGAGGGCCACAGATACGCAGTATTTT; cdr3_aa: CASSFTSGRATDTQYF
cdr3_length: 14; v_call: TRBV3-1; clone_size: few; j_call: TRBJ1-5; d_call: .; cdr3_nt: TGTGCCAGCAGCCAAACGGGGCCCAATCAGCCCCAGCATTTT; cdr3_aa: CASSQTGPNQPQHF
cdr3_length: 17; v_call: TRBV25-1; clone_size: .; j_call: TRBJ1-4; d_call: .; cdr3_nt: TGTGCCAGCAGTGGCTGGACAGTGCGATCCGCCCGCGAAAAACTGTTTTTT; cdr3_aa: CASSGWTVRSAREKLFF
cdr3_length: 12; v_call: TRBV6-1; clone_size: few; j_call: TRBJ1-1; d_call: .; cdr3_nt: TGTGCCAGCAGTGAATTTGCCCCTGAAGCTTTCTTT; cdr3_aa: CASSEFAPEAFF
cdr3_length: 17; v_call: TRBV9; clone_size: .; j_call: TRBJ2-6; d_call: .; cdr3_nt: TGTGCCAGCAGCCCTCGGGACGGCTACTCTGGGGCCAACGTCCTGACTTTC; cdr3_aa: CASSPRDGYSGANVLTF
cdr3_length: 19; v_call: TRBV6-1; clone_size: .; j_call: TRBJ1-4; d_call: TRBD1; cdr3_nt: TGTGCCAGCAGTCCTTGGACAGGTCCTTGGACAGGTAGTGGAGAAAAACTGTTTTTT; cdr3_aa: CASSPWTGPWTGSGEKLFF
cdr3_length: 13; v_call: TRBV12-3/TRBV12-4; clone_size: .; j_call: TRBJ1-1; d_call: .; cdr3_nt: TGTGCCAGCAGTTTAGCTTGGAACACTGAAGCTTTCTTT; cdr3_aa: CASSLAWNTEAFF
cdr3_length: 15; v_call: TRBV28; clone_size: .; j_call: TRBJ2-7; d_call: TRBD1; cdr3_nt: TGTGCCAGCAGTTTACCCGGGACAGGGGACCACGAGCAGTACTTC; cdr3_aa: CASSLPGTGDHEQYF
cdr3_length: 14; v_call: TRBV28; clone_size: .; j_call: TRBJ2-7; d_call: .; cdr3_nt: TGTGCCAGCAGTTTAGCCAGGGTAGGCGACGAGCAGTACTTC; cdr3_aa: CASSLARVGDEQYF
cdr3_length: 16; v_call: TRBV3-1; clone_size: .; j_call: TRBJ2-4; d_call: .; cdr3_nt: TGTGCCAGCAGCCATGGGACTTTACTAGCCAAAAACATTCAGTACTTC; cdr3_aa: CASSHGTLLAKNIQYF
cdr3_length: 16; v_call: TRBV3-1; clone_size: few; j_call: TRBJ2-1; d_call: TRBD1; cdr3_nt: TGTGCCAGCAGCTTCCGGACAGGGAAACCCTACAATGAGCAGTTCTTC; cdr3_aa: CASSFRTGKPYNEQFF
cdr3_length: 14; v_call: TRBV11-2; clone_size: many; j_call: TRBJ1-1; d_call: .; cdr3_nt: TGTGCCAGCAGCAGGACATCGGTGGTCCCTGAAGCTTTCTTT; cdr3_aa: CASSRTSVVPEAFF
cdr3_length: 16; v_call: TRBV20-1; clone_size: .; j_call: TRBJ2-7; d_call: TRBD2; cdr3_nt: TGCAGTATCATACGGACTAGCGGGAGGAGCTCCTACGAGCAGTACTTC; cdr3_aa: CSIIRTSGRSSYEQYF
cdr3_length: 14; v_call: TRBV4-1; clone_size: few; j_call: TRBJ2-4; d_call: .; cdr3_nt: TGCGCCAGCAGGTACAGGAGTTTTTCAAACATTCAGTACTTC; cdr3_aa: CASRYRSFSNIQYF
cdr3_length: 21; v_call: TRBV7-2; clone_size: .; j_call: TRBJ2-6; d_call: TRBD1; cdr3_nt: TGTGCCAGCAGCTTAAGCTCCCTTGGGACAGGTTTTAGATCTGGGGCCAACGTCCTGACTTTC; cdr3_aa: CASSLSSLGTGFRSGANVLTF
cdr3_length: 14; v_call: TRBV29-1; clone_size: .; j_call: TRBJ2-3; d_call: .; cdr3_nt: TGCAGCGTTGAAGATCGACAAGGCACAGATACGCAGTATTTT; cdr3_aa: CSVEDRQGTDTQYF
cdr3_length: 15; v_call: TRBV7-9; clone_size: .; j_call: TRBJ1-2; d_call: .; cdr3_nt: TGTGCCAGCAGCCACAACGGACAGCTTCCGGCGGGCTACACCTTC; cdr3_aa: CASSHNGQLPAGYTF
cdr3_length: 18; v_call: TRBV12-3/TRBV12-4; clone_size: .; j_call: TRBJ2-4; d_call: .; cdr3_nt: TGTGCCAGCAGTTCTAACCCCCTCCCCTATATCGCCAAAAACATTCAGTACTTC; cdr3_aa: CASSSNPLPYIAKNIQYF
cdr3_length: 14; v_call: TRBV18; clone_size: many; j_call: TRBJ2-1; d_call: .; cdr3_nt: TGTGCCAGCTCACCACCGGGACGGAGAACTGAGCAGTTCTTC; cdr3_aa: CASSPPGRRTEQFF
cdr3_length: 17; v_call: TRBV27; clone_size: few; j_call: TRBJ1-5; d_call: TRBD1; cdr3_nt: TGTGCCAGCAGTGTACCCTACAGGGGCCATAGCAATCAGCCCCAGCATTTT; cdr3_aa: CASSVPYRGHSNQPQHF
cdr3_length: 13; v_call: TRBV5-4; clone_size: many; j_call: TRBJ2-5; d_call: .; cdr3_nt: TGTGCCAGCAGATCTGGGAAGGAAGAGACCCAGTACTTC; cdr3_aa: CASRSGKEETQYF
cdr3_length: 15; v_call: TRBV10-3; clone_size: .; j_call: TRBJ2-4; d_call: TRBD1; cdr3_nt: TGTGCCATCAGTGACCCGGGACAGGGCCGGAGCATTCAGTACTTC; cdr3_aa: CAISDPGQGRSIQYF
cdr3_length: 14; v_call: TRBV6-1; clone_size: few; j_call: TRBJ1-6; d_call: TRBD1; cdr3_nt: TGTGCCAGCAGTGCAGGGACAGAAAATTCACCCCTCCACTTT; cdr3_aa: CASSAGTENSPLHF
cdr3_length: 14; v_call: TRBV5-1; clone_size: .; j_call: TRBJ1-1; d_call: .; cdr3_nt: TGCGCCAGCAGCCAGGCTACAGTTAACACTGAAGCTTTCTTT; cdr3_aa: CASSQATVNTEAFF
cdr3_length: 15; v_call: TRBV2; clone_size: .; j_call: TRBJ1-3; d_call: .; cdr3_nt: TGTGCCAGCAGTGAAAATAGGGCAATTGGAAACACCATATATTTT; cdr3_aa: CASSENRAIGNTIYF
cdr3_length: 12; v_call: TRBV20-1; clone_size: few; j_call: TRBJ2-1; d_call: .; cdr3_nt: TGCAGTGCTAGAGGTGGCAGGGATGAGCAGTTCTTC; cdr3_aa: CSARGGRDEQFF
cdr3_length: 16; v_call: TRBV10-3; clone_size: few; j_call: TRBJ2-7; d_call: TRBD2; cdr3_nt: TGTGCCATCAGTGCGATCGTAGGACTAGCTCTAGGGGAGCAGTACTTC; cdr3_aa: CAISAIVGLALGEQYF
cdr3_length: 15; v_call: TRBV9; clone_size: many; j_call: TRBJ2-7; d_call: .; cdr3_nt: TGTGCCAGCAGCGTAGGGTCGCAGAGCTCCTACGAGCAGTACTTC; cdr3_aa: CASSVGSQSSYEQYF
cdr3_length: 12; v_call: TRBV20-1; clone_size: many; j_call: TRBJ1-1; d_call: .; cdr3_nt: TGCAGTGCTAGACCGAACGGCCCTTTGGCTTTCTTT; cdr3_aa: CSARPNGPLAFF
cdr3_length: 14; v_call: TRBV6-5; clone_size: many; j_call: TRBJ2-3; d_call: .; cdr3_nt: TGTGCCAGCAGCCCAAGGACTGGGGCAGATACGCAGTATTTT; cdr3_aa: CASSPRTGADTQYF
cdr3_length: 18; v_call: TRBV20-1; clone_size: few; j_call: TRBJ2-1; d_call: TRBD2; cdr3_nt: TGCAGTGCTAGAGAACGATCTTCTAGCGGGAGGGCCAGGAATGAGCAGTTCTTC; cdr3_aa: CSARERSSSGRARNEQFF
cdr3_length: 17; v_call: TRBV7-8; clone_size: .; j_call: TRBJ2-1; d_call: TRBD1; cdr3_nt: TGTGCCAGCAGCTCGTTCCCGGGACAGGGATCCTACAATGAGCAGTTCTTC; cdr3_aa: CASSSFPGQGSYNEQFF
cdr3_length: 15; v_call: TRBV6-1; clone_size: few; j_call: TRBJ2-7; d_call: TRBD2; cdr3_nt: TGTGCCAGCAGTGAAGGAGCGGGAGCCTTCTACGAGCAGTACTTC; cdr3_aa: CASSEGAGAFYEQYF
cdr3_length: 14; v_call: TRBV6-5; clone_size: many; j_call: TRBJ1-1; d_call: TRBD1; cdr3_nt: TGTGCGAGTCTAGGGGGCGTTGGAAAGACTGAAGCTTTCTTT; cdr3_aa: CASLGGVGKTEAFF
cdr3_length: 12; v_call: TRBV29-1; clone_size: .; j_call: TRBJ1-2; d_call: TRBD1; cdr3_nt: TGCAGCGTTGGGGACAGCGACTATGGCTACACCTTC; cdr3_aa: CSVGDSDYGYTF
cdr3_length: 13; v_call: TRBV29-1; clone_size: many; j_call: TRBJ1-5; d_call: TRBD1; cdr3_nt: TGCAGCGTTGGGGACAGGGCCAATCAGCCCCAGCATTTT; cdr3_aa: CSVGDRANQPQHF
cdr3_length: 16; v_call: TRBV12-3/TRBV12-4; clone_size: many; j_call: TRBJ1-5; d_call: .; cdr3_nt: TGTGCCAGCAGTGAAGGAGGGGCACAGGGCAATCAGCCCCAGCATTTT; cdr3_aa: CASSEGGAQGNQPQHF
cdr3_length: 13; v_call: TRBV11-3; clone_size: .; j_call: TRBJ2-5; d_call: .; cdr3_nt: TGTGCCAGCAGTATTTCGACACAAGAGACCCAGTACTTC; cdr3_aa: CASSISTQETQYF
cdr3_length: 13; v_call: TRBV12-3/TRBV12-4; clone_size: .; j_call: TRBJ1-2; d_call: .; cdr3_nt: TGTGCCAGCAGTTTATCCAGTAACTATGGCTACACCTTC; cdr3_aa: CASSLSSNYGYTF
cdr3_length: 15; v_call: TRBV7-2; clone_size: medium-sized; j_call: TRBJ1-6; d_call: .; cdr3_nt: TGTGCCAGCAGCTTCATTGGGTCCGGAGAATCACCCCTCCACTTT; cdr3_aa: CASSFIGSGESPLHF
cdr3_length: 15; v_call: TRBV20-1; clone_size: few; j_call: TRBJ1-2; d_call: TRBD1; cdr3_nt: TGCAGTGCTACCCATCCGGGACAGGGGGCTCGGGGCTACACCTTC; cdr3_aa: CSATHPGQGARGYTF
cdr3_length: 17; v_call: TRBV5-1; clone_size: many; j_call: TRBJ1-1; d_call: TRBD1; cdr3_nt: TGCGCCAGCAGCTTCTTTCGCGGGGGACAGGCGAACACTGAAGCTTTCTTT; cdr3_aa: CASSFFRGGQANTEAFF
cdr3_length: 18; v_call: TRBV3-1; clone_size: few; j_call: TRBJ2-6; d_call: TRBD2; cdr3_nt: TGTGCCAGCAGCCAGGGACTAGCGGGAATCTCTGGGGCCAACGTCCTGACTTTC; cdr3_aa: CASSQGLAGISGANVLTF
cdr3_length: 11; v_call: TRBV20-1; clone_size: many; j_call: TRBJ1-1; d_call: .; cdr3_nt: TGCAGTGCTACCGGACCTACTGGAGCTTTCTTT; cdr3_aa: CSATGPTGAFF
cdr3_length: 13; v_call: TRBV7-2; clone_size: few; j_call: TRBJ2-5; d_call: .; cdr3_nt: TGTGCCAGCAGCTTAACTCCCCAAGAGACCCAGTACTTC; cdr3_aa: CASSLTPQETQYF
cdr3_length: 15; v_call: TRBV29-1; clone_size: few; j_call: TRBJ2-7; d_call: .; cdr3_nt: TGCAGCGTTAATCGCCCACGGGGGACCGGCATGGAGCAGTACTTC; cdr3_aa: CSVNRPRGTGMEQYF
cdr3_length: 13; v_call: TRBV7-2; clone_size: .; j_call: TRBJ1-5; d_call: .; cdr3_nt: TGTGCCAGCAGCAACAATCGAGGTCAGCCCCAGCATTTT; cdr3_aa: CASSNNRGQPQHF
cdr3_length: 19; v_call: TRBV28; clone_size: many; j_call: TRBJ2-7; d_call: .; cdr3_nt: TGTGCCAGCAGTTTCTCCCACTCCCGGAGTCAAGGGTCTTCCTACGAGCAGTACTTC; cdr3_aa: CASSFSHSRSQGSSYEQYF
cdr3_length: 14; v_call: TRBV5-1; clone_size: .; j_call: TRBJ1-1; d_call: TRBD1; cdr3_nt: TGCGCCAGCAGCCAGACAGGGTCCCGACTTGAAGCTTTCTTT; cdr3_aa: CASSQTGSRLEAFF
cdr3_length: 14; v_call: TRBV18; clone_size: .; j_call: TRBJ1-1; d_call: .; cdr3_nt: TGTGCCAGCTCACCACTTCAGACGAACACTGAAGCTTTCTTT; cdr3_aa: CASSPLQTNTEAFF
cdr3_length: 14; v_call: TRBV20-1; clone_size: few; j_call: TRBJ1-1; d_call: .; cdr3_nt: TGCAGTGCTCCGGACCTGGGGATGAACACTGAAGCTTTCTTT; cdr3_aa: CSAPDLGMNTEAFF
cdr3_length: 15; v_call: TRBV7-2; clone_size: .; j_call: TRBJ2-3; d_call: .; cdr3_nt: TGTGCCAGCAGCCCAGACTACCTGAGGACAGATACGCAGTATTTT; cdr3_aa: CASSPDYLRTDTQYF
cdr3_length: 15; v_call: TRBV6-2/TRBV6-3; clone_size: few; j_call: TRBJ2-1; d_call: TRBD2; cdr3_nt: TGTGCCAGCAGCTTAACTAGCGGGAGGGCCAATGAGCAGTTCTTC; cdr3_aa: CASSLTSGRANEQFF
cdr3_length: 10; v_call: TRBV20-1; clone_size: .; j_call: TRBJ2-5; d_call: .; cdr3_nt: TGCAGTGCTGCTCAAGAGACCCAGTACTTC; cdr3_aa: CSAAQETQYF
cdr3_length: 12; v_call: TRBV29-1; clone_size: .; j_call: TRBJ1-2; d_call: TRBD1; cdr3_nt: TGCAGCGTGCAGGGGGGAAACTATGGCTACACCTTC; cdr3_aa: CSVQGGNYGYTF
cdr3_length: 13; v_call: TRBV18; clone_size: few; j_call: TRBJ2-7; d_call: TRBD1; cdr3_nt: TGTGCCAGCCATTACACAGGGGCAGACGAGCAGTACTTC; cdr3_aa: CASHYTGADEQYF
cdr3_length: 12; v_call: TRBV6-2/TRBV6-3; clone_size: .; j_call: TRBJ1-2; d_call: .; cdr3_nt: TGTGCCAGCAGCCCAATGGGGACTAGGACCTTCTTC; cdr3_aa: CASSPMGTRTFF